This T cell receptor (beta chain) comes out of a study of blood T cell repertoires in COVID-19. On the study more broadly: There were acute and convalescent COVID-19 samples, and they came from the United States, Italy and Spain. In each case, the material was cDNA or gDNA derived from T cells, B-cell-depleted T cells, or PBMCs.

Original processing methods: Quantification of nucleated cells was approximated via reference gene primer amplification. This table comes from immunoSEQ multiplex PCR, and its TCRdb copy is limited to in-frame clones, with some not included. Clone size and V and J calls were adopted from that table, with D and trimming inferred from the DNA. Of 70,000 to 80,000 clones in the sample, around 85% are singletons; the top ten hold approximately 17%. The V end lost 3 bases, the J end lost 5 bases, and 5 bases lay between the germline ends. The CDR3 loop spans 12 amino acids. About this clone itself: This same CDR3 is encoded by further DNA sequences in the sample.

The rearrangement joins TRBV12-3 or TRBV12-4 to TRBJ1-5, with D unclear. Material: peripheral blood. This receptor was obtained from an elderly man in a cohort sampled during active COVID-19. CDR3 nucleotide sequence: TGTGCCAGCAGTTTTTCCGATCAGCCCCAGCATTTT. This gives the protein CASSFSDQPQHF.